This is a list of T cell receptor beta chains from one sample in a study of beta chain features in type 1 diabetes. Generated by immunoSEQ multiplex PCR, the TCRdb table keeps only in-frame clones and is missing some. The sample shows around 99,000 clones, under 40% of them seen only once. The sequenced sample was stem cell memory CD4+ T cells from blood. These receptors originate from a woman aged 18-35 years in good health. CDR3s include the opening cysteine and the closing phenylalanine or tryptophan. The D gene is left open where the match is weak. A row's size may be missing; if present it is once, few, many or a size class.

-	TRBJ1-2	TRBV28	-	CASSLVGQNYGYTF	TGTGCCAGCAGTTTAGTCGGTCAAAACTATGGCTACACCTTC
-	TRBJ1-1	TRBV13	few	CASSQGLPNTEAFF	TGTGCCAGCAGCCAAGGACTGCCGAACACTGAAGCTTTCTTT
-	TRBJ2-7	TRBV30	few	CAPRSEDTQVEEQYF	TGTGCCCCCCGGAGTGAGGACACCCAGGTCGAGGAGCAGTACTTC
TRBD2	TRBJ2-3	TRBV4-3	-	CASSQGWRAGVVTDTQYF	TGCGCCAGCAGCCAAGGCTGGCGAGCGGGAGTGGTAACAGATACGCAGTATTTT
TRBD1	TRBJ2-7	TRBV6-1	-	CASSGGTGAYEQYF	TGTGCCAGCAGTGGCGGGACAGGGGCCTACGAGCAGTACTTC
-	TRBJ1-5	TRBV15	-	CATSRDHGGWQPQHF	TGTGCCACCAGCAGAGATCATGGGGGGTGGCAGCCCCAGCATTTT
TRBD2	TRBJ2-5	TRBV28	few	CASSQLAAPRAAQYF	TGTGCCAGCAGTCAACTAGCGGCCCCCCGGGCGGCCCAGTACTTC
-	TRBJ1-5	TRBV30	few	CAWSATESNQPQHF	TGTGCCTGGAGCGCGACAGAAAGCAATCAGCCCCAGCATTTT
TRBD2	TRBJ2-1	TRBV4-1	-	CASSQVRIAGAVLNEQFF	TGCGCCAGCAGCCAAGTCCGAATAGCGGGAGCGGTTCTGAATGAGCAGTTCTTC
-	TRBJ2-7	TRBV7-2	-	CASSLSPQGQYGQYF	TGTGCCAGCAGCTTATCCCCCCAGGGTCAGTATGGGCAGTACTTC
-	TRBJ1-4	TRBV28	-	CASETAATNEKLFF	TGTGCCAGCGAGACAGCTGCAACTAATGAAAAACTGTTTTTT